This is a list of T cell receptor beta chains from one sample in a study of blood T cell repertoires in COVID-19. The repertoire was sequenced with immunoSEQ multiplex PCR; TCRdb's copy has only in-frame clones and lacks some. Of 100,000 to 150,000 clones listed, about 88% were seen once; the top ten hold roughly 1.1%. The sequenced sample was peripheral blood. All receptors derive from a woman of 80 years or more with acute or convalescent COVID-19. CDR3s include the opening cysteine and the closing phenylalanine or tryptophan. A D gene is named only where the DNA matches it firmly. Clone size appears in some rows only: once, few, many, or a class for an expanded clone.

TRBV10-3	-	TRBD2	TRBJ2-1	CAISNGRGNEQFF	TGTGCCATCAGTAACGGGAGGGGGAATGAGCAGTTCTTC
TRBV18	-	-	TRBJ1-1	CASSLSGVRTEAFF	TGTGCCAGCTCACTTTCGGGGGTCAGGACTGAAGCTTTCTTT
TRBV2	-	TRBD1	TRBJ2-1	CASRGGTGGPQFF	TGTGCCAGCAGGGGCGGGACAGGGGGTCCGCAGTTCTTC
TRBV28	few	-	TRBJ1-5	CASSLRTVSQPQHF	TGTGCCAGCAGTCTCCGGACAGTTAGTCAGCCCCAGCATTTT
TRBV4-3	-	TRBD1	TRBJ2-2	CASSPQGSVTGELFF	TGCGCCAGCAGCCCACAGGGGTCGGTCACCGGGGAGCTGTTTTTT
TRBV3-1/TRBV3-2	once	TRBD2	TRBJ2-5	CASSQRGLAGGLGETQYF	TGTGCCAGCAGCCAAAGGGGTCTAGCGGGGGGGCTGGGAGAGACCCAGTACTTC
TRBV5-1	-	-	TRBJ1-1	CASRRGVDTEAFF	TGCGCCAGCAGACGGGGGGTTGATACTGAAGCTTTCTTT
TRBV25-1	-	TRBD1	TRBJ1-1	CASTQTGLNTEAFF	TGTGCCAGCACTCAGACAGGGCTGAACACTGAAGCTTTCTTT
TRBV2	-	-	TRBJ1-2	CASSGTSLRGYTF	TGTGCCAGCAGTGGGACATCTCTTCGCGGCTACACCTTC
TRBV7-2	-	-	TRBJ2-7	CASSLEVRGHEQYF	TGTGCCAGCAGCTTAGAGGTCAGGGGCCACGAGCAGTACTTC
TRBV7-6	-	TRBD1	TRBJ2-1	CASSLVRTGSSYNEQFF	TGTGCCAGCAGCTTAGTTCGGACAGGGAGCTCCTACAATGAGCAGTTCTTC
TRBV19	-	-	TRBJ1-4	CASRLSGTNEKLFF	TGTGCCAGCCGACTCTCCGGGACAAATGAAAAACTGTTTTTT
TRBV19	-	TRBD1	TRBJ1-4	CASSIINRGSEKLFF	TGTGCCAGTAGTATTATAAACAGGGGGAGCGAAAAACTGTTTTTT
TRBV4-2	-	TRBD1	TRBJ2-1	CASSQGGQGYNEQFF	TGTGCCAGCAGCCAAGGGGGACAGGGGTACAATGAGCAGTTCTTC
TRBV12-5	once	TRBD1	TRBJ2-1	CASGSQDRGAYNEQFF	TGTGCTAGTGGTTCCCAAGACAGGGGAGCCTACAATGAGCAGTTCTTC
TRBV9	-	-	TRBJ2-5	CASSVTPGAVGYQETQYF	TGTGCCAGCAGCGTGACCCCAGGGGCGGTGGGGTACCAAGAGACCCAGTACTTC
TRBV4-2	few	-	TRBJ1-2	CASSQDPAGEFYGYTF	TGTGCCAGCAGCCAAGATCCGGCAGGGGAATTCTATGGCTACACCTTC
TRBV6-2/TRBV6-3	-	-	TRBJ2-7	CASSYPRGYEQYF	TGTGCCAGCAGTTACCCCCGGGGCTACGAGCAGTACTTC
TRBV5-4	once	-	TRBJ2-5	CASSSLMREVETQYF	TGTGCCAGCAGCTCACTAATGCGGGAAGTGGAGACCCAGTACTTC
TRBV18	-	-	TRBJ1-2	CASSPSGGSNYGYTF	TGTGCCAGCTCACCCTCTGGTGGGAGCAACTATGGCTACACCTTC
TRBV24-1	-	TRBD2	TRBJ2-3	CATSFILANSSSTDTQYF	TGTGCCACCAGTTTTATACTAGCGAACTCTTCTAGCACAGATACGCAGTATTTT
TRBV5-6	-	TRBD2	TRBJ2-7	CASSFVLADGNEQYF	TGTGCCAGCAGCTTTGTACTAGCGGACGGGAACGAGCAGTACTTC
TRBV5-1	few	TRBD1	TRBJ2-7	CASSFGTGRAYEQYF	TGCGCCAGCAGCTTCGGGACAGGGCGTGCCTACGAGCAGTACTTC
TRBV3-1/TRBV3-2	-	TRBD2	TRBJ2-1	CASSPSGGGYNEQFF	TGTGCCAGCAGCCCAAGCGGGGGGGGATACAATGAGCAGTTCTTC
TRBV7-2	-	-	TRBJ1-4	CASSSDNRDKLFF	TGTGCCAGCAGCTCCGACAACAGGGATAAACTGTTTTTT
TRBV10-3	-	TRBD2	TRBJ2-1	CAISQTSGIREQFF	TGTGCCATCAGTCAGACTAGCGGGATTCGGGAGCAGTTCTTC
TRBV3-1/TRBV3-2	-	TRBD1	TRBJ2-1	CASSQVTGQWEQFF	TGTGCCAGCAGCCAAGTGACGGGACAGTGGGAGCAGTTCTTC
TRBV5-1	-	TRBD2	TRBJ2-5	CASSLEVAGGHRVETQYF	TGCGCCAGCAGCTTGGAGGTAGCGGGGGGCCATAGGGTAGAGACCCAGTACTTC
TRBV7-2	-	TRBD2	TRBJ2-5	CASSLALAGGRETQYF	TGTGCCAGCAGCTTAGCCCTAGCGGGGGGGAGGGAGACCCAGTACTTC
TRBV27	-	TRBD1	TRBJ1-5	CASSPDRVGNQPQHF	TGTGCCAGCAGTCCGGACAGGGTCGGCAATCAGCCCCAGCATTTT
TRBV2	-	TRBD1	TRBJ1-2	CASSLTGLYGYTF	TGTGCCAGCAGTTTGACAGGGCTCTATGGCTACACCTTC
TRBV2	-	-	TRBJ2-7	CASREQGSRNEQYF	TGTGCCAGCAGGGAACAGGGATCGCGGAACGAGCAGTACTTC
TRBV4-3	-	-	TRBJ1-6	CASSQDPKEAPLHF	TGCGCCAGCAGCCAAGATCCGAAGGAGGCGCCCCTCCACTTT
TRBV2	-	-	TRBJ2-5	CASTDPMGASQETQYF	TGTGCCAGCACCGACCCTATGGGGGCCTCCCAAGAGACCCAGTACTTC
TRBV29-1	once	-	TRBJ1-1	CSVDYQSLGGGAFF	TGCAGCGTTGATTATCAGAGCCTGGGGGGGGGAGCTTTCTTT
TRBV11-2	-	-	TRBJ2-6	CASSLIFSGANVLTF	TGTGCCAGCAGCTTAATCTTCTCTGGGGCCAACGTCCTGACTTTC
TRBV27	-	-	TRBJ1-4	CASRSGISNEKLFF	TGTGCCAGCAGGTCCGGGATTTCTAATGAAAAACTGTTTTTT
TRBV10-2	-	-	TRBJ1-5	CASSESVWQGNQPQHF	TGCGCCAGCAGTGAGTCTGTATGGCAGGGCAATCAGCCCCAGCATTTT
TRBV28	-	-	TRBJ2-7	CATLSHGAYEQYF	TGTGCCACCCTTTCCCACGGAGCCTACGAGCAGTACTTC
TRBV6-5	once	-	TRBJ1-6	CASSTPTGHNSPLHF	TGTGCCAGCAGTACTCCGACAGGACACAATTCACCCCTCCACTTT
TRBV6-5	-	TRBD1	TRBJ1-2	CASKETTGGRSGYTF	TGTGCCAGCAAAGAGACGACAGGGGGCCGGAGTGGCTACACCTTC
TRBV10-1	-	TRBD2	TRBJ2-5	CASSESASGMRETQYF	TGCGCCAGCAGTGAGTCGGCTAGCGGAATGAGAGAGACCCAGTACTTC
TRBV7-3	once	TRBD1	TRBJ1-1	CASSRQGVNTEAFF	TGTGCCAGCAGCCGGCAGGGGGTAAACACTGAAGCTTTCTTT
TRBV5-1	-	TRBD1	TRBJ2-1	CASSLKQGQGQHEQFF	TGCGCCAGCAGCTTGAAGCAGGGACAGGGGCAACATGAGCAGTTCTTC
TRBV5-1	-	-	TRBJ2-2	CASRASPGDTGELFF	TGCGCCAGCAGAGCTAGCCCCGGGGACACCGGGGAGCTGTTTTTT
TRBV27	few	TRBD2	TRBJ2-1	CASSPSGLVNEQFF	TGTGCCAGCAGTCCTTCGGGACTAGTCAATGAGCAGTTCTTC
TRBV10-1	once	-	TRBJ1-1	CASSESQGLDEAFF	TGCGCCAGCAGTGAGTCGCAGGGGCTCGATGAAGCTTTCTTT
TRBV4-1	-	TRBD1	TRBJ1-1	CASSPGTGPGNTEAFF	TGCGCCAGCAGCCCCGGGACAGGCCCAGGGAACACTGAAGCTTTCTTT
TRBV3-1/TRBV3-2	few	-	TRBJ1-3	CASSHSTDGSSGNTIYF	TGTGCCAGCAGCCATAGCACCGACGGGAGCTCTGGAAACACCATATATTTT
TRBV27	-	TRBD1	TRBJ2-7	CASSRFGTDLSYEQYF	TGTGCCAGCAGCCGCTTCGGGACAGATCTCTCCTACGAGCAGTACTTC
TRBV28	-	TRBD2	TRBJ2-2	CASSSGTSVNTGELFF	TGTGCCAGCAGTTCAGGGACTAGCGTGAACACCGGGGAGCTGTTTTTT
TRBV5-5	-	TRBD1	TRBJ2-4	CASTWGQGGQNIQYF	TGTGCCAGCACCTGGGGACAGGGGGGACAAAACATTCAGTACTTC
TRBV7-2	-	-	TRBJ1-6	CASSLGAGLFSPLHF	TGTGCCAGCAGCTTAGGAGCAGGGCTTTTCTCACCCCTCCACTTT
TRBV10-3	-	TRBD1	TRBJ1-1	CAISEQGGVNTEAFF	TGTGCCATCAGTGAACAGGGGGGCGTGAACACTGAAGCTTTCTTT
TRBV5-6	-	-	TRBJ1-4	CASSLTGYEKLFF	TGTGCCAGCAGCTTGACAGGGTATGAAAAACTGTTTTTT
TRBV7-2	-	-	TRBJ1-1	CASSLDRLNTEAFF	TGTGCCAGCAGCTTAGACCGGTTGAACACTGAAGCTTTCTTT
TRBV18	-	-	TRBJ1-6	CASSPRTENSPLHF	TGTGCCAGCTCACCAAGGACAGAAAATTCACCCCTCCACTTT